The 3 T cell receptor beta chains below come from one sample, sequenced in a study of blood T cell repertoires in COVID-19. Clones were sequenced by immunoSEQ multiplex PCR, and TCRdb holds only the in-frame ones, with some missing. The table records fewer than 85,000 clones, 70% to 85% of them present only once. The sequencing sample was made of peripheral blood. All receptors derive from a woman in her sixties with acute or convalescent COVID-19.

V and J are TRBV18 and TRBJ1-3; TRBD1 matches 7 bases. CDR3 length: 16 amino acids. The germline V gene has CDR1 KGHSH and CDR2 LQKENI. The V and J ends lost 0 bases and 2 bases, in that order; junction bases with no gene match: 4. CDR3 protein: CASSPPNRGAGNTIYF. CDR3 DNA: TGTGCCAGCTCACCACCGAACAGGGGCGCTGGAAACACCATATATTTT.

The gene calls are TRBV7-9 and TRBJ2-1; 7 nucleotides agree with TRBD2. CDR1 and CDR2 (germline): SEHNR, FQNEAQ (reference sequence). The CDR3 runs to 15 residues. V shed 5 bases and J 6 bases; nucleotides not matched to a gene: 10. CDR3 residues: CASSVDLGLGNEQFF. Written as DNA, the CDR3 is TGTGCCAGCAGCGTGGACCTTGGACTAGGCAATGAGCAGTTCTTC.

The V and J genes are TRBV5-1 and TRBJ1-2; 12 bases fit TRBD1. CDR1 and CDR2 from the germline V gene are SGHRS and YFSETQ. Trimming cost V 2 bases and J 4 bases; bases outside gene matches: 9. The CDR3 is 17 amino acids. The CDR3 DNA follows: TGCGCCAGCAGCTTAGCGCCTCCGGGACAGGGGGCCTATGGCTACACCTTC. It yields the protein CASSLAPPGQGAYGYTF.